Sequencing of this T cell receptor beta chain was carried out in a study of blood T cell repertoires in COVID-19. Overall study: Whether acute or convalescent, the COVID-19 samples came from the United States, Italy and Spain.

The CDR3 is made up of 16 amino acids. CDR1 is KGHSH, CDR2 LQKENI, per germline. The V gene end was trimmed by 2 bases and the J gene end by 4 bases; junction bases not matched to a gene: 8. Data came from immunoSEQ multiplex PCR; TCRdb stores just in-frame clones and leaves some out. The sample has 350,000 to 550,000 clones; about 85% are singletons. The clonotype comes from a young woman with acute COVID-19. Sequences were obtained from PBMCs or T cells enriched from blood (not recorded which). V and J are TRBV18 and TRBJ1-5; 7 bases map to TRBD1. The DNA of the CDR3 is TGTGCCAGCTCACCAGTACCGGGACAGCTTAATCAGCCCCAGCATTTT. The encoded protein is CASSPVPGQLNQPQHF.